The following is a T cell receptor (beta chain) sequence with its context. CDR3 length: 15 amino acids. Germline V gene sequence: CDR1 SGHRS, CDR2 YFSETQ. V shed 4 bases, J shed 5 bases, and the junction held 7 bases outside the gene matches. Data came from immunoSEQ multiplex PCR; TCRdb stores just in-frame clones and leaves some out. Among 37,000 or so clones listed, 94% were seen once. This sample was included in a study of T cells in tuberculosis. Study summary: This South African cohort compared adolescents with or without latent tuberculosis against adults with active tuberculosis.

The source material was PBMCs. The chain recombines TRBV5-1 with TRBJ2-5, with TRBD1 matching over 11 bases. The sequence was obtained from a donor aged 10-35 years with latent tuberculosis or without tuberculosis infection. Some clones in this sample may be carry-over from other donors' samples. The CDR3: CASSIRTGGAETQYF. The CDR3 nucleotides read TGCGCCAGCAGCATAAGGACAGGGGGCGCGGAGACCCAGTACTTC.